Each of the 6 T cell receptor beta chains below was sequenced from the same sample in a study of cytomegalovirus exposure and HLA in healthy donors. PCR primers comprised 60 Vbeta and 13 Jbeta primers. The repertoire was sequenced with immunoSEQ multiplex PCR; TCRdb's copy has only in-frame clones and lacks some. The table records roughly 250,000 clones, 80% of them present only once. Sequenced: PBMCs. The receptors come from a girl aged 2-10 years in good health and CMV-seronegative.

Here the CDR3 DNA reads TGTGCCAGCCGAGGGTACGGGGGGTTGAACACCGGGGAGCTGTTTTTT. Its protein is CASRGYGGLNTGELFF. The chain has TRBV28 and TRBJ2-2; 7 nucleotides align to TRBD2. V shed 8 bases, J shed 1 base, and the junction held 10 bases outside the gene matches. This CDR3 spans 16 amino acids. The germline V gene has CDR1 MDHEN and CDR2 SYDVKM.

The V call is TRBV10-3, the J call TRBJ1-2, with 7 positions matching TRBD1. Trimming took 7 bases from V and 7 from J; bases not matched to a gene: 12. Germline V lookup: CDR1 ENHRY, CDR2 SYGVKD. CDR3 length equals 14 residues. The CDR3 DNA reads TGTGCCATCACCCCGGCAGGGGGAAGCTTTGGCTACACCTTC. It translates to CAITPAGGSFGYTF.

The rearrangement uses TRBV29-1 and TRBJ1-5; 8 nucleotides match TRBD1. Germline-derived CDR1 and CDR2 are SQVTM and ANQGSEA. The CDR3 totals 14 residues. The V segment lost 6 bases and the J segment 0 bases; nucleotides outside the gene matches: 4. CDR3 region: CSVAGQDSNQPQHF. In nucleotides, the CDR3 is TGCAGCGTAGCGGGACAGGATAGCAATCAGCCCCAGCATTTT.

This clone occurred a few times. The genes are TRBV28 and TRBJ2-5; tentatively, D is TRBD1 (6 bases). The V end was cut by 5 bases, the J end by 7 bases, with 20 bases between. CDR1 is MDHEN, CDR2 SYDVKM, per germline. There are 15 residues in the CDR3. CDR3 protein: CASSPKGVVRGTQYF. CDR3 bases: TGTGCCAGCAGTCCCAAGGGGGTTGTAAGGGGGACCCAGTACTTC.

CDR3 bases: TGTGCCAGCAGCGCGAGGACTAGCGGGAGGGCTGATGAGCAGTTCTTC. Its translation is CASSARTSGRADEQFF. The chain joins TRBV7-2 to TRBJ2-1, with TRBD2 identical over 15 bases. CDR3 length: 16 residues. V gave up 5 bases and J gave up 8 bases; unmatched junction bases: 7. The germline CDR1 and CDR2 sequences are SGHTA and FQGNSA.

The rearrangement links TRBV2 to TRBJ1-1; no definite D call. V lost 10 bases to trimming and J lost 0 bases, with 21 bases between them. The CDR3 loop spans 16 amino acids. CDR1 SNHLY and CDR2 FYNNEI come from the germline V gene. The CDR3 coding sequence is TGTGCCACCCACCGGCCGAGGCTTGGCCTGAACACTGAAGCTTTCTTT. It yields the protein CATHRPRLGLNTEAFF. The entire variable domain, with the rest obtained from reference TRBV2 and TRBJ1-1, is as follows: EPEVTQTPSHQVTQMGQEVILRCVPISNHLYFYWYRQILGQKVEFLVSFYNNEISEKSEIFDDQFSVERPDGSNFTLKIRSTKLEDSAMYFCATHRPRLGLNTEAFFGQGTRLTVV.